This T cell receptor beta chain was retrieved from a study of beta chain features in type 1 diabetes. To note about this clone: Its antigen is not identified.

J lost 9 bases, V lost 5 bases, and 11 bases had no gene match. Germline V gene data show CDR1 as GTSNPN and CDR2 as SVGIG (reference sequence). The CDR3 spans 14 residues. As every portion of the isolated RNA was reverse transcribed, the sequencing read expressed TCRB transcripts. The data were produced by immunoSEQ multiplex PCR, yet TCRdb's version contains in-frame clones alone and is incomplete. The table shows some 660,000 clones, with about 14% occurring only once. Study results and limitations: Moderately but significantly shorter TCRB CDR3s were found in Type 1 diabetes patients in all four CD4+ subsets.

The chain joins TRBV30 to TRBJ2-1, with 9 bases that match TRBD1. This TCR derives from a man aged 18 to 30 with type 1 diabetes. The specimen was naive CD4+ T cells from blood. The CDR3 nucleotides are TGTGCCTGGGCTGCCGGGACAGGGTGGGGTGAGCAGTTCTTC. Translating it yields CAWAAGTGWGEQFF. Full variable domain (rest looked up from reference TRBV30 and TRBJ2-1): SQTIHQWPATLVQPVGSPLSLECTVEGTSNPNLYWYRQAAGRGLQLLFYSVGIGQISSEVPQNLSASRPQDRQFILSSKKLLLSDSGFYLCAWAAGTGWGEQFFGPGTRLTVL.